This entry describes one T cell receptor (beta chain). Its antigen is currently unknown. The data belong to a study of blood T cells in healthy people across ages. Points from the study as a whole: CMV status of donors was not determined, possibly confounding expanded clonotype changes.

This CDR3 region has 12 residues. The germline CDR1 and CDR2 sequences are MNHEY and SMNVEV (reference sequence). V was pared by 6 bases and J by 11 bases, with 7 bases of the junction left unmatched. With a J-beta primer mix and a sample-barcoded 5' primer, a second PCR ran about 6 to 11 cycles. The template-switch adaptor, which had 12 random nucleotides, put a tag on each cDNA molecule. TCRdb redid the calling of the 5' RACE reads with MiXCR, one entry per CDR3 protein. The data contain around 1.1 million distinct CDR3 sequences, approximately 38% of them seen just once; the ten biggest clones take up around 13%.

The receptor was isolated from a man aged 18 to 30 in good health. The rearrangement joins TRBV27 to TRBJ2-5, with 9 bases matching TRBD1. The sequencing sample was made of blood. The CDR3: CASSWTGAVQYF. DNA of the CDR3: TGTGCCAGCAGCTGGACAGGGGCAGTGCAGTACTTC.